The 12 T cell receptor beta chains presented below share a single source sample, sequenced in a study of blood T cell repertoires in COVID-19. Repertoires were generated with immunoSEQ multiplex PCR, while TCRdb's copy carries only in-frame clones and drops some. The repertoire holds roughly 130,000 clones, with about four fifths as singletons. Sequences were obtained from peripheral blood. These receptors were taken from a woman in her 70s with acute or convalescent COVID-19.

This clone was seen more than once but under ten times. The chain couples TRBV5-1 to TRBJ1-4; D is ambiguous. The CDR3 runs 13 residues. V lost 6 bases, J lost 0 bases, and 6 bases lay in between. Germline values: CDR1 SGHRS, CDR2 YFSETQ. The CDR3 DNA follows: TGCGCCAGCATGCGGGCAACTAATGAAAAACTGTTTTTT. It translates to CASMRATNEKLFF. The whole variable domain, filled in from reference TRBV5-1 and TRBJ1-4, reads KAGVTQTPRYLIKTRGQQVTLSCSPISGHRSVSWYQQTPGQGLQFLFEYFSETQRNKGNFPGRFSGRQFSNSRSEMNVSTLELGDSALYLCASMRATNEKLFFGSGTQLSVL.

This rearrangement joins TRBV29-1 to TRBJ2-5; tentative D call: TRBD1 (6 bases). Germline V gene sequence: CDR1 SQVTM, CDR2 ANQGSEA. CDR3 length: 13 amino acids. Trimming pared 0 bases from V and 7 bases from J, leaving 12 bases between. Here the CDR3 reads CSVEDGTFGTQYF. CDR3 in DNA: TGCAGCGTTGAAGATGGGACATTCGGGACCCAGTACTTC. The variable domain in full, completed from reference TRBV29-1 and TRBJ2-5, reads SAVISQKPSRDICQRGTSLTIQCQVDSQVTMMFWYRQQPGQSLTLIATANQGSEATYESGFVIDKFPISRPNLTFSTLTVSNMSPEDSSIYLCSVEDGTFGTQYFGPGTRLLVL.

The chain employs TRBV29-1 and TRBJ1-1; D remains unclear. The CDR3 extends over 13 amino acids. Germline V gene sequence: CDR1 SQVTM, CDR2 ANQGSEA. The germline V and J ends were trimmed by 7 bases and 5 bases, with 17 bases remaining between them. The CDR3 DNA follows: TGCAGCGGAACCATGGGATCGGGGACTGAAGCTTTCTTT. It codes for CSGTMGSGTEAFF.

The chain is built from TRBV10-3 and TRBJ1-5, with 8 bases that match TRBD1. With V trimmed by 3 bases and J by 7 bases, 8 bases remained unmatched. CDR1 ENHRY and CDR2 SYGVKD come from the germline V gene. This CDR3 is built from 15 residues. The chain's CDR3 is CAISDSTGAEQPQHF. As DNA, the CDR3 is TGTGCCATCAGTGACTCGACAGGGGCAGAACAGCCCCAGCATTTT.

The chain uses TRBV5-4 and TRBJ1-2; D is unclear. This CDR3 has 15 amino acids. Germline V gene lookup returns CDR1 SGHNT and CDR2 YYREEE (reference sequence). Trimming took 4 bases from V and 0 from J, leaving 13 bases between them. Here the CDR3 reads CASSPGQTANYGYTF. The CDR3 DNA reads TGTGCCAGCAGCCCAGGTCAGACGGCTAACTATGGCTACACCTTC.

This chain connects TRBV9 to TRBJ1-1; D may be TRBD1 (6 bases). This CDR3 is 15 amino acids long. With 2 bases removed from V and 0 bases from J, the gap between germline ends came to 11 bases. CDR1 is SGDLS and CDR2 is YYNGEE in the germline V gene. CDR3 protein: CASSVRTDMNTEAFF. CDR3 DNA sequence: TGTGCCAGCAGCGTTCGGACAGACATGAACACTGAAGCTTTCTTT.

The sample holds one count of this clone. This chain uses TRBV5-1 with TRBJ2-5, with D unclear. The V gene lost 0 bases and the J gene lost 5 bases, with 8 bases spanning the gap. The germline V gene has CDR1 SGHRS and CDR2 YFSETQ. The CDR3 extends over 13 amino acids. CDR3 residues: CASSLEASETQYF. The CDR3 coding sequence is TGCGCCAGCAGCTTGGAAGCGAGCGAGACCCAGTACTTC.

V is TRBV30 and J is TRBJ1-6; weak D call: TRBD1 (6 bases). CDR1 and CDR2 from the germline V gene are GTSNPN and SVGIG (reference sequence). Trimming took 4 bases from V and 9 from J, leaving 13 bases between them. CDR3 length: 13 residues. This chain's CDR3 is CAWNKGEGSPLHF. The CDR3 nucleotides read TGTGCCTGGAATAAGGGGGAGGGTTCACCCCTCCACTTT. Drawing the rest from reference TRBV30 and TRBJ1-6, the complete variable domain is SQTIHQWPATLVQPVGSPLSLECTVEGTSNPNLYWYRQAAGRGLQLLFYSVGIGQISSEVPQNLSASRPQDRQFILSSKKLLLSDSGFYLCAWNKGEGSPLHFGNGTRLTVT.

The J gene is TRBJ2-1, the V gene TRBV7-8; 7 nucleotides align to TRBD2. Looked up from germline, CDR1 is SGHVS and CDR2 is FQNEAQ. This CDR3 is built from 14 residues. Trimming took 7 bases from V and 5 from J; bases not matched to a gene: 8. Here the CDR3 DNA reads TGTGCCAGCATCGGCGGGGGACCAAACAATGAGCAGTTCTTC. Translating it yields CASIGGGPNNEQFF.

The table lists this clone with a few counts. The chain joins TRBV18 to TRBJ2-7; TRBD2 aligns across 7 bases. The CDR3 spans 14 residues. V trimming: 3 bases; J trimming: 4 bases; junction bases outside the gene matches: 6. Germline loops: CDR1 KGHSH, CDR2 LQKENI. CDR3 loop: CASSPSTAGYEQYV. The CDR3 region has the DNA TGTGCCAGCTCACCCTCAACAGCGGGGTACGAGCAGTACGTC.

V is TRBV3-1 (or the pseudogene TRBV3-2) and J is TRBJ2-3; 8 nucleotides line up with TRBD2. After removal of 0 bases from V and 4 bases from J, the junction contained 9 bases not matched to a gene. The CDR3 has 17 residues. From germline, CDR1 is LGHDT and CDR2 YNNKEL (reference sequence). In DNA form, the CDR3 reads TGTGCCAGCAGCCAAGAGCATAGCGGGACTACCGCAGATACGCAGTATTTT. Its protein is CASSQEHSGTTADTQYF.

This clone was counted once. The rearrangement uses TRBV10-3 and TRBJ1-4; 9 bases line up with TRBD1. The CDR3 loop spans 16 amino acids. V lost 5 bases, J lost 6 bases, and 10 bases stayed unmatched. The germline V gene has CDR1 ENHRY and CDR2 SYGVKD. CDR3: CAISSSGQGSYEKLFF. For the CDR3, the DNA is TGTGCCATCAGTTCCTCGGGACAGGGATCTTATGAAAAACTGTTTTTT.